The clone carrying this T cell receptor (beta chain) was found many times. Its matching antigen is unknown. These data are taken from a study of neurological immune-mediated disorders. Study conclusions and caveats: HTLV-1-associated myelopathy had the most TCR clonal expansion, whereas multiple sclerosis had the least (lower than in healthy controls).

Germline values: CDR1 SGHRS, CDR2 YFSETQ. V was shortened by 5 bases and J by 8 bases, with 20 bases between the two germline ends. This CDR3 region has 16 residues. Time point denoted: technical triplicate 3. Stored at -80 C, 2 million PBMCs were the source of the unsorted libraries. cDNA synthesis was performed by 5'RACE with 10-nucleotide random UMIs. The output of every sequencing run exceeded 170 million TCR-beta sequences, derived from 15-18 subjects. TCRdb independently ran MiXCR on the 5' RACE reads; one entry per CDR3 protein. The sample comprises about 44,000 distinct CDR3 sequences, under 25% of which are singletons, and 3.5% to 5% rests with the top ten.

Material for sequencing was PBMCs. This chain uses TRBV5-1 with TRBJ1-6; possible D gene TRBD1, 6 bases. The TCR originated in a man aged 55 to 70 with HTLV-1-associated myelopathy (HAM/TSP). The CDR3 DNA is TGCGCCAGCAGTTTAAACAGGGCTGGCGAGCATTCACCCCTCCACTTT. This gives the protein CASSLNRAGEHSPLHF.